These 25 T cell receptor beta chains share one sample of origin, sequenced in a study of memory CD4+ T cells and cytomegalovirus serostatus. Single viable CD3+CD4+CD8-CD45RO+ cells were sorted as the memory CD4+ T cells. The protocol was immunoSEQ multiplex PCR, while the TCRdb copy is restricted to in-frame clones and leaves out a portion. The repertoire holds 61,000 or so clones, with around 81% as singletons. Sequencing was done on a sample of memory CD4+ T cells from blood. These receptors were collected from an adult in good health and CMV-seronegative. Some clones in this sample may be carry-over from other donors' samples.

V and J are TRBV10-2 and TRBJ2-5; TRBD2 aligns across 7 bases. The J call is in doubt because the DNA end fits TRBJ2-7 better. The CDR3 has 18 residues. Per germline, CDR1 WSHSY and CDR2 SAAADI. In DNA, the CDR3 is TGCGCCAGCAGTGAGAGTTTAGGCCGACCCCGGGGGGTCTACGAGCAGTACTTC. It encodes CASSESLGRPRGVYEQYF.

V and J are TRBV11-2 and TRBJ2-5; D call uncertain. Trimming shortened V by 1 base and J by 0 bases, and 6 bases separated the two germline ends. CDR1 is SGHAT, CDR2 FQNNGV, per germline. The CDR3 runs 14 residues. As DNA, the CDR3 is TGTGCCAGCAGCTTAGCGTGGGACCAAGAGACCCAGTACTTC. This codes for CASSLAWDQETQYF.

This clone turned up a few times. The rearrangement links TRBV30 to TRBJ2-3; 11 nucleotides match TRBD2. The germline V gene encodes CDR1 GTSNPN and CDR2 SVGIG (reference sequence). This CDR3 comprises 17 residues. V shed 5 bases, J shed 3 bases, and the junction held 13 bases outside the gene matches. CDR3 in DNA: TGTGCCTGGTGGCATAGCGGGGGGGCCTCCTCGACAGATACGCAGTATTTT. Its protein product is CAWWHSGGASSTDTQYF.

The V call is TRBV5-6, the J call TRBJ2-3; D gene uncertain. Per germline, CDR1 SGHDT and CDR2 YYEEEE. Trimming took off 7 bases at V and 3 bases at J, with 15 bases between the two ends. CDR3 size: 14 residues. CDR3 protein: CASGPPQLTDTQYF. CDR3 DNA sequence: TGTGCCAGCGGCCCCCCCCAGCTAACAGATACGCAGTATTTT.

The chain recombines TRBV5-4 with TRBJ1-4, with a possible D match to TRBD1 (5 bases). The V gene lost 4 bases and the J gene lost 5 bases, with 18 bases spanning the gap. The CDR3 spans 16 residues. Germline V gene data show CDR1 as SGHNT and CDR2 as YYREEE (reference sequence). CDR3 region: CASSPGGRDSNEKLFF. The CDR3 coding sequence is TGTGCCAGCAGCCCGGGGGGAAGGGACTCCAATGAAAAACTGTTTTTT.

The V and J genes are TRBV27 and TRBJ1-6; D remains ambiguous. Trimming removed 6 bases from V and 7 bases from J, with 4 bases in between. The length of the CDR3 is 11 residues. Per the germline V gene, CDR1 is MNHEY and CDR2 is SMNVEV (reference sequence). DNA of the CDR3: TGTGCCAGCAGCTCCAATTCACCCCTCCACTTT. Amino acid sequence: CASSSNSPLHF.

The chain joins TRBV19 to TRBJ1-2; 7 nucleotides line up with TRBD1. The CDR3 totals 14 residues. The germline CDR1 and CDR2 sequences are LNHDA and SQIVND (reference sequence). Unmatched junction bases numbered 8, after V lost 5 bases and J lost 5 bases. CDR3 DNA: TGTGCCAGTAGTCACCGGGACAGAACGTATGGCTACACCTTC. This codes for CASSHRDRTYGYTF.

The chain uses TRBV11-3 and TRBJ2-2, with D uncertain. V lost 4 bases to trimming and J lost 3 bases, with 9 bases between them. Germline V gene data show CDR1 as SGHNT and CDR2 as YENEEA. The CDR3 extends over 14 amino acids. CDR3 sequence: CASSYPADTGELFF. The DNA of the CDR3 is TGTGCCAGCAGCTATCCTGCCGACACCGGGGAGCTGTTTTTT.

V and J are TRBV14 and TRBJ2-2; no clear D. Germline V gene sequence: CDR1 SGHDN, CDR2 FVKESK. With 5 bases removed from V and 8 bases from J, the gap between germline ends came to 15 bases. The CDR3 covers 14 residues. DNA for the CDR3: TGTGCCAGCAGCTACAACCTAGGCTATGGGGAGCTGTTTTTT. Protein sequence: CASSYNLGYGELFF.

This chain links TRBV14 with TRBJ1-3; 8 bases agree with TRBD1. V trimming: 5 bases; J trimming: 2 bases; junction bases outside the gene matches: 5. The CDR3 is 15 amino acids. Germline lookup yields CDR1 SGHDN and CDR2 FVKESK. CDR3 DNA sequence: TGTGCCAGCAGCGCGGGCAGGGGGCCTGGAAACACCATATATTTT. Protein: CASSAGRGPGNTIYF.

The rearrangement joins TRBV6-5 to TRBJ1-2, with a weak D call TRBD1 (6 bases). CDR1 is MNHEY, CDR2 SVGAGI, per germline. The CDR3 contains 15 residues. Trimming removed 5 bases at V and 4 bases at J, with 17 bases between. The CDR3 bases are TGTGCCAGCAGTAGTCGGGCCAGGGGAGCCTATGGCTACACCTTC. This encodes CASSSRARGAYGYTF.

V usage is TRBV2 and J usage is TRBJ2-2, with D perhaps TRBD1 (6 bases). The V end was cut by 8 bases, the J end by 6 bases, with 19 bases between. The CDR3 spans 15 residues. The germline V gene has CDR1 SNHLY and CDR2 FYNNEI. The CDR3 DNA sequence: TGTGCCAGCTCCAGGACAGTTCTGGATGCCGGGGAGCTGTTTTTT. Translating it yields CASSRTVLDAGELFF.

The rearrangement links TRBV19 to TRBJ2-5; no definite D call. Germline-derived CDR1 and CDR2 are LNHDA and SQIVND (reference sequence). Trimming shortened V by 4 bases and J by 2 bases, and 2 bases separated the two germline ends. This CDR3 region has 11 residues. The CDR3 region has the DNA TGTGCCAGTAGTAATCAAGAGACCCAGTACTTC. Translation gives CASSNQETQYF.

The chain combines TRBV5-1 with TRBJ2-7, with 7 bases identical to TRBD1. This CDR3 has 14 amino acids. V lost 4 bases to trimming and J lost 3 bases; unmatched junction nucleotides: 7. Looked up from germline, CDR1 is SGHRS and CDR2 is YFSETQ. The DNA for the CDR3 is TGCGCCAGCAGCACCCAGGGGGAACACTACGAGCAGTACTTC. Translation gives CASSTQGEHYEQYF.

The chain has TRBV7-9 and TRBJ2-1; tentatively, D is TRBD2 (6 bases). The germline V and J ends were trimmed by 4 bases and 6 bases, with 10 bases remaining between them. CDR1 and CDR2 from the germline V gene are SEHNR and FQNEAQ (reference sequence). The CDR3 covers 13 residues. CDR3 protein: CASSSPTSNEQFF. In DNA, the CDR3 is TGTGCCAGCAGCTCACCGACTAGCAATGAGCAGTTCTTC.

The chain couples TRBV6-1 to TRBJ2-3, with D possibly being TRBD2 (7 bases). CDR3 size: 17 residues. Deletions cut 1 base from V and 3 bases from J, with 17 bases between. Germline V gene lookup returns CDR1 MNHNS and CDR2 SASEGT. This CDR3 reads CASSEGRGRLGTDTQYF. DNA for the CDR3: TGTGCCAGCAGTGAAGGGCGGGGGCGGCTTGGGACAGATACGCAGTATTTT.

This chain joins TRBV5-6 and TRBJ2-3; the D gene is possibly TRBD2 (5 bases). The CDR3 loop spans 15 amino acids. Germline assignment: CDR1 SGHDT and CDR2 YYEEEE. Trimming pared 0 bases from V and 3 bases from J, leaving 11 bases between. CDR3 coding DNA: TGTGCCAGCAGCTTGGATGGGAGAAGGACAGATACGCAGTATTTT. This translates into CASSLDGRRTDTQYF.

In the case of this clone: Other nucleotide sequences from this sample produce the same CDR3. Written as DNA, the CDR3 is TGTGCCAGCAGTGACAGGGGAAACACTGAAGCTTTCTTT. Translating it yields CASSDRGNTEAFF. V and J are TRBV2 and TRBJ1-1, with D perhaps TRBD1 (6 bases). There are 13 residues in the CDR3. V was shortened by 3 bases and J by 2 bases, with 7 bases between the two germline ends. Germline V gives CDR1 SNHLY, CDR2 FYNNEI.

The gene calls are TRBV5-1 and TRBJ2-5; the D call may be TRBD1 or TRBD2 (5 bases each). This CDR3 has 14 amino acids. Trimming left V 4 bases short and J 5 bases short, with 15 bases between. Germline CDR1 SGHRS, CDR2 YFSETQ. CDR3 residues: CASSPGTQRETQYF. The CDR3 DNA reads as TGCGCCAGCAGCCCCGGGACCCAGAGGGAGACCCAGTACTTC.

This clone was counted only a few times. V and J are TRBV9 and TRBJ1-1; perhaps TRBD1 as D (5 bases). Per the germline V gene, CDR1 is SGDLS and CDR2 is YYNGEE. Trimming cost V 4 bases and J 1 base, with 14 bases left between them. The CDR3 sequence is 15 residues long. The CDR3 protein is CASSPWGNANTEAFF. DNA for the CDR3: TGTGCCAGCAGCCCCTGGGGGAATGCGAACACTGAAGCTTTCTTT.

The chain uses TRBV10-1 and TRBJ2-6; D unresolved. The CDR3 extends over 13 amino acids. The V gene's germline CDR1 is WNHNN and CDR2 SYGVQD (reference sequence). V lost 5 bases and J lost 0, with 2 bases in between. The CDR3 region is CASSSSGANVLTF. The CDR3 DNA reads TGCGCCAGCAGTTCCTCTGGGGCCAACGTCCTGACTTTC.

The chain has TRBV2 and TRBJ1-5; D is unresolved. Deletions cut 4 bases from V and 6 bases from J, with 13 bases between. This CDR3 region has 14 residues. From germline, CDR1 is SNHLY and CDR2 FYNNEI. In nucleotides, the CDR3 is TGTGCCAGCAGTGCTGCAGTCTCAGGTCAGCCCCAGCATTTT. Encoded protein: CASSAAVSGQPQHF.

This clone appeared a single time. V is TRBV28 and J is TRBJ1-1; D call uncertain. Trimming cost V 7 bases and J 11 bases, with 23 bases left between them. The CDR3 is 14 residues long. Germline V CDR1 and CDR2: MDHEN, SYDVKM. CDR3 protein: CASTSGWGKNGAFF. CDR3 DNA sequence: TGTGCCAGCACCTCCGGGTGGGGAAAGAACGGGGCTTTCTTT.

The rearrangement uses TRBV7-2 and TRBJ1-1, with D tentatively TRBD1 (5 bases). V was pared by 2 bases and J by 10 bases, with 14 bases between. Germline loops: CDR1 SGHTA, CDR2 FQGNSA. The CDR3 is 13 residues long. CDR3 protein: CASSLPQGRRAFF. The CDR3 DNA is TGTGCCAGCAGCTTACCCCAGGGTAGGCGAGCTTTCTTT.

Worth noting for this clone: Sequence at one end of the junction differs from germline and may be a read error. This CDR3 is CASSLDPYNEQFF. The CDR3 nucleotides are TGTGCTAGCAGCTTAGACCCCTACAATGAGCAGTTCTTC. This chain links TRBV7-7 with TRBJ2-1; D gene unclear. CDR3 length: 13 amino acids. Germline CDR1 SSHAT, CDR2 FNYEAQ (reference sequence).